The entry below describes one T cell receptor (beta chain). Its cognate antigen is unknown. The sequenced template was cDNA made from the entire isolated RNA. Profiling relied on immunoSEQ multiplex PCR, and the TCRdb table lists in-frame clones only, not all of them. The sample holds fewer than 350,000 clones, approximately 15% seen once. V gave up 5 bases and J gave up 5 bases, with 15 bases separating them. The CDR3 covers 14 residues. Per the germline V gene, CDR1 is KGHSH and CDR2 is LQKENI. This sample was included in a study of beta chain features in type 1 diabetes. Study-level points and caveats: Patients and controls would share equally any PCR tilt toward shorter templates. Patients with Type 1 diabetes showed moderately but significantly shorter TCRB CDR3s in all four CD4+ subsets. HLA influence on TCRB rearrangement stayed unresolved here. TCRB repertoires of naive, central memory and Treg cells appeared more similar among patients than among healthy donors.

One heparinised blood draw averaging around 120 mL was given by each donor. The TCR sequence derives from a man younger than 30 with type 1 diabetes. Sequencing was carried out using naive CD4+ T cells from blood. This chain uses TRBV18 with TRBJ1-1; D may be TRBD1 (5 bases). The CDR3 region is CASSKIPEGTEAFF. For the CDR3, the DNA is TGTGCCAGCTCAAAAATCCCGGAGGGGACTGAAGCTTTCTTT.